This TCR beta chain appears in the sequencing data of a study of technical replicates of blood from several donors. The CDR3 is made up of 14 amino acids. CDR1 and CDR2 from the germline V gene are MDHEN and SYDVKM. V gave up 2 bases and J gave up 1 base; unmatched junction bases: 0. Some clones are missing from TCRdb's copy, which holds only in-frame ones; the method was immunoSEQ multiplex PCR. The data show about 79,000 clones, approximately 94% seen once. The sequenced sample consisted of T cells isolated from PBMCs. This TCR derives from a human donor in good health. The J gene is TRBJ1-1, the V gene TRBV28; 8 bases are a match to TRBD1. CDR3 DNA: TGTGCCAGCAGTTTAGACAGGGGGAACACTGAAGCTTTCTTT. The encoded protein is CASSLDRGNTEAFF.